This TCR beta chain was profiled in a study of shared clonotypes between healthy human individuals. Study at large: Three plates were used per donor for CD4 naive, three for CD4 memory, two for CD8 naive and one for CD8 memory.

Germline values: CDR1 SEHNR, CDR2 FQNEAQ (reference sequence). V was pared by 5 bases and J by 4 bases, with 8 bases between. This CDR3 contains 12 residues. The authors divided CD4+ cells into CD45RA+ naive and CD45RA-negative memory subsets. As concerns this clone: The antigen is unknown.

Study-level results: Enrolling few donors narrowed the genetic and exposure-history diversity that was represented. Estimated richness values were generally larger in naive subsets than in memory subsets.

The repertoire was sequenced with immunoSEQ multiplex PCR; TCRdb's copy has only in-frame clones and lacks some. This sample has approximately 2.3 million clones, with over 85% found just once. The sequence derives from a man in his late teens or twenties in good health. Some clones in this sample may be carry-over from other donors' samples. The gene calls are TRBV7-9 and TRBJ1-1; D not certain. The specimen was naive CD4+ T cells from PBMCs. Noted subset: CD45RA+ positively selected. The CDR3 DNA sequence: TGTGCCAGCAGCAGAAGTCCCACTGAAGCTTTCTTT. Residues: CASSRSPTEAFF.